These 20 T cell receptor beta chains originate from one sample sequenced in a study of blood T cells in healthy people across ages. Primed by a sample-barcoded 5' primer and a J-beta primer mix, a second PCR proceeded for 7 to 11 cycles. TCRdb analysed the 5' RACE reads with MiXCR anew, one entry per CDR3 protein. The table shows roughly 680,000 distinct CDR3 sequences, with roughly half occurring only once. Sequenced sample: blood. All receptors come from a woman older than 75 in good health.

Note on this clonotype: A much larger clonotype is one base distant, so this may be a read error. The chain is built from TRBV3-1 and TRBJ2-5; tentative D call: TRBD2 (5 bases). The CDR3 is made up of 12 amino acids. The V gene lost 4 bases and the J gene lost 6 bases, with 9 bases spanning the gap. The germline V gene has CDR1 LGHDT and CDR2 YNNKEL (reference sequence). CDR3 amino acids: CASSRWEKTQYF. The CDR3 coding sequence is TGTGCCAGCAGCCGCTGGGAGAAGACCCAGTACTTC.

The rearrangement joins TRBV12-3 or TRBV12-4 to TRBJ2-3; no firm D call. The CDR3 sequence is 12 residues long. With 6 bases removed from V and 6 bases from J, the gap between germline ends came to 10 bases. CDR3 region: CASRVGFDTQYF. CDR3 nucleotide sequence: TGTGCCAGCAGAGTAGGTTTCGATACGCAGTATTTT.

The chain employs TRBV20-1 and TRBJ2-1; 7 bases are a match to TRBD2. CDR1 is DFQATT and CDR2 is SNEGSKA in the germline V gene (reference sequence). Trimming removed 2 bases from V and 3 bases from J; junction bases left unmatched: 13. This CDR3 comprises 17 residues. DNA of the CDR3: TGCAGTGCTAGAAATCGACTAGCTGCAGGGAACTACAATGAGCAGTTCTTC. Translated: CSARNRLAAGNYNEQFF.

There are many counts of this clonotype. V gene TRBV21-1 combines with J gene TRBJ2-7; the table's D gene call, TRBD1, was not cross checked with the DNA. TRBV21-1 is deemed a pseudogene. The CDR3 length is 15 residues. CDR3 in amino acids: CASPTVRKGAYEQYF. CDR3 coding DNA: TGTGCCAGCCCTACTGTGAGAAAGGGGGCATACGAGCAGTACTTC.

This rearrangement joins TRBV4-2 to TRBJ1-2, with D maybe TRBD1 (6 bases). The CDR3 length is 17 residues. V was pared by 2 bases and J by 0 bases, with 16 bases between. Per germline, CDR1 LGHNA and CDR2 YNFKEQ. CDR3 nucleotide sequence: TGTGCCAGCAGCCAACCTAGGGGGAGAGGGGCTAACTATGGCTACACCTTC. Translating it yields CASSQPRGRGANYGYTF.

The V and J genes are TRBV18 and TRBJ2-4; 11 positions match TRBD2. The germline gives CDR1 KGHSH, CDR2 LQKENI. V was pared by 5 bases and J by 13 bases, with 13 bases of the junction left unmatched. The CDR3 is 15 residues long. The CDR3 nucleotides read TGTGCCAGCTCAACAACTAGCGGGAGAAGTGGAGAGCAGTACTTC. The encoded protein is CASSTTSGRSGEQYF.

The DNA of the CDR3 is TGCAGCGTTCGACCCCTCGGTGGGGGGTACCAAGAGACCCAGTACTTC. It encodes CSVRPLGGGYQETQYF. J is TRBJ2-5 and V is TRBV29-1; D is perhaps TRBD2 (6 bases). Trimming left V 5 bases short and J 0 bases short, with 19 bases between. Germline CDR1 and CDR2: SQVTM and ANQGSEA. This CDR3 contains 16 residues.

V is TRBV18 and J is TRBJ2-7; D is possibly TRBD1 (6 bases). Germline CDR1 and CDR2: KGHSH and LQKENI. This CDR3 is built from 13 residues. V dropped 4 bases and J dropped 5 bases, with 12 bases sitting between them. The CDR3 DNA is TGTGCCAGCTCACTGGACAGCAGCCACGAGCAGTACTTC. Residues: CASSLDSSHEQYF.

This rearrangement joins TRBV12-3 or TRBV12-4 to TRBJ2-4; perhaps D is TRBD1 or TRBD2 (5 bases each). Gene TRBJ2-7 matches the end of the DNA better, so the J call may be wrong. This CDR3 spans 12 amino acids. In DNA, the CDR3 is TGTGCCAGCAGTTGGCTGAGGGGCGAGCAGTACTTC. Its translation is CASSWLRGEQYF.

This chain links TRBV20-1 with TRBJ2-1; the D call may be TRBD1 or TRBD2 (5 bases each). The CDR3 consists of 13 residues. Germline lookup yields CDR1 DFQATT and CDR2 SNEGSKA (reference sequence). V was shortened by 8 bases and J by 5 bases, with 16 bases between the two germline ends. This CDR3 is CSPVRGPHNEQFF. The CDR3 DNA sequence: TGCAGTCCAGTTAGGGGACCTCACAATGAGCAGTTCTTC.

This clonotype was seen a few times. The chain joins TRBV5-1 to TRBJ2-3; 8 bases map to TRBD2. The CDR3 is 23 residues long. The trim removed 4 bases at V and 2 bases at J, leaving 30 bases unmatched. Germline assignment: CDR1 SGHRS and CDR2 YFSETQ. The CDR3 coding sequence is TGCGCCAGCAGCCGCACTAGTCTATCGGTTTACCGGGAGGGCCCCCACAACACAGATACGCAGTATTTT. This gives the protein CASSRTSLSVYREGPHNTDTQYF.

This chain joins TRBV5-1 and TRBJ2-5, with 7 nucleotides matching TRBD2. This CDR3 is 16 amino acids long. Germline trimming cut 0 bases from V and 5 bases from J; bases unmatched to any gene: 10. The germline gives CDR1 SGHRS, CDR2 YFSETQ. This CDR3 reads CASSLAYSGVPETQYF. The DNA of the CDR3 is TGCGCCAGCAGCTTGGCCTACAGCGGGGTTCCGGAGACCCAGTACTTC.

This sequence joins TRBV3-1 and TRBJ2-2, with a possible D match to TRBD2 (5 bases). The CDR3 loop spans 14 amino acids. The germline V and J ends were trimmed by 6 bases and 1 base, with 9 bases remaining between them. Germline CDR1 reads LGHDT; CDR2 reads YNNKEL (reference sequence). The CDR3 nucleotides are TGTGCCAGCAGGAGGGATCAGAACACCGGGGAGCTGTTTTTT. Residues: CASRRDQNTGELFF.

This clonotype has ten or more counts. The chain couples TRBV10-3 to TRBJ2-3, with D possibly being TRBD2 (7 bases). Germline CDR1 reads ENHRY; CDR2 reads SYGVKD. This CDR3 comprises 16 residues. V gave up 7 bases and J gave up 0 bases, with 17 bases separating them. The DNA of the CDR3 is TGTGCCATCACCCAGAGGGGGGGGGCCAGCACAGATACGCAGTATTTT. Translation: CAITQRGGASTDTQYF.

The chain is built from TRBV27 and TRBJ2-6, with unresolved D. Germline lookup yields CDR1 MNHEY and CDR2 SMNVEV (reference sequence). Trimming pared 7 bases from V and 0 bases from J, leaving 7 bases between. CDR3 length equals 14 residues. The CDR3 DNA sequence: TGTGCCAGCACCGTTGGCTCTGGGGCCAACGTCCTGACTTTC. Translation gives CASTVGSGANVLTF.

The J gene is TRBJ1-1, the V gene TRBV27; maybe TRBD1 (5 bases). The CDR3 has 15 amino acids. The V end lost 4 bases, the J end lost 0 bases, and 12 bases lay between the germline ends. Germline loops: CDR1 MNHEY, CDR2 SMNVEV (reference sequence). In nucleotides, the CDR3 is TGTGCCAGCAGTTCTTCAGGGTACCTGAACACTGAAGCTTTCTTT. The encoded protein is CASSSSGYLNTEAFF.

V gene TRBV12-3 or TRBV12-4 combines with J gene TRBJ1-5; possibly TRBD1 for D (5 bases). The CDR3 length is 14 residues. Trimming shortened V by 6 bases and J by 5 bases, and 14 bases separated the two germline ends. The CDR3 spells CASSPGTEYQPQHF. CDR3 coding DNA: TGTGCCAGCAGCCCCGGGACGGAATATCAGCCCCAGCATTTT.

The CDR3 DNA reads as TGCAGTGCTGGGGGGGGGACGAACTATGGCTACACCTTC. This encodes CSAGGGTNYGYTF. The chain combines TRBV20-1 with TRBJ1-2; TRBD1 might be the D (5 bases). Trimming shortened V by 5 bases and J by 2 bases, and 12 bases separated the two germline ends. Germline V gene lookup returns CDR1 DFQATT and CDR2 SNEGSKA (reference sequence). This CDR3 is 13 amino acids long.

In its sample, this clonotype was seen once. A single base separates this from a much larger clone, so it may be a read error. The genes are TRBV5-1 and TRBJ2-5; D ambiguous. Gene TRBJ2-1 matches the end of the DNA better, so the J call may be wrong. The CDR3 runs 15 residues. Germline V CDR1 and CDR2: SGHRS, YFSETQ. The DNA of the CDR3 is TGCGCCAGCAGCTTGGGGAAGGAATGGCAAGAGACCCAGTTCTTC. It encodes CASSLGKEWQETQFF.

J is TRBJ2-5 and V is TRBV6-6, with a tentative D call TRBD2 (6 bases). Judging by the DNA end, TRBJ2-7 fits better; the J call may be wrong. The V gene's germline CDR1 is MNHNY and CDR2 SVGAGI (reference sequence). CDR3 length: 15 amino acids. This CDR3 reads CASSYSAGLDDEQYF. The CDR3 coding sequence is TGTGCCAGCAGTTATAGCGCGGGGCTAGATGACGAGCAGTACTTC.